These 18 T cell receptor beta chains were all obtained from the same sample, sequenced in a study of blood T cell repertoires in COVID-19. Assay: immunoSEQ multiplex PCR; the TCRdb copy retains only in-frame clones and omits some. The table lists 250,000 to 300,000 clones, 80% to 85% of them singletons, with roughly 3.1% in the top ten. The material sequenced was PBMCs or T cells enriched from blood (not recorded which). These receptors all stem from a man aged 45-60 years who had recovered from COVID-19.

The rearrangement uses TRBV11-3 and TRBJ2-3, with a possible D match to TRBD2 (6 bases). CDR3 length: 15 amino acids. V shed 5 bases and J shed 5 bases, with 17 bases lying between them. Germline CDR1 SGHNT, CDR2 YENEEA. This CDR3 is CASSRDPGSGDTQYF. The DNA for the CDR3 is TGTGCCAGCAGCAGGGACCCCGGGAGCGGAGATACGCAGTATTTT. The full variable domain, its missing parts supplied by reference TRBV11-3 and TRBJ2-3, is EAGVVQSPRYKIIEKKQPVAFWCNPISGHNTLYWYLQNLGQGPELLIRYENEEAVDDSQLPKDRFSAERLKGVDSTLKIQPAELGDSAVYLCASSRDPGSGDTQYFGPGTRLTVL.

V usage is TRBV19 and J usage is TRBJ2-5; tentative D call: TRBD2 (6 bases). The CDR3 has 16 amino acids. CDR1 and CDR2 from the germline V gene are LNHDA and SQIVND (reference sequence). Deletions cut 4 bases from V and 5 bases from J, with 20 bases between. This chain's CDR3 is CASSTPSGPSQETQYF. CDR3 nucleotide sequence: TGTGCCAGTAGTACCCCAAGCGGGCCCTCCCAGGAGACCCAGTACTTC.

The rearrangement uses TRBV28 and TRBJ1-6, with D perhaps matching TRBD1 (5 bases). Per germline, CDR1 MDHEN and CDR2 SYDVKM. CDR3 length equals 17 residues. Trimming cost V 2 bases and J 0 bases, with 11 bases left between them. The CDR3 reads CASSLGDWSSYNSPLHF. DNA for the CDR3: TGTGCCAGCAGTTTAGGGGACTGGAGCTCCTATAATTCACCCCTCCACTTT.

This chain connects TRBV7-2 to TRBJ2-1, with 12 bases aligning to TRBD2. The germline CDR1 and CDR2 sequences are SGHTA and FQGNSA. V was clipped by 5 bases and J by 4 bases; unmatched bases: 6. The CDR3 runs to 16 residues. The CDR3 region has the DNA TGTGCCAGCAGCGTAGGACTAGCGGGATCTTACAATGAGCAGTTCTTC. This sequence encodes CASSVGLAGSYNEQFF.

This clone turned up a few times. This rearrangement joins TRBV5-1 to TRBJ1-5; D may be TRBD1 (5 bases). The CDR3 sequence is 14 residues long. The V end lost 0 bases, the J end lost 3 bases, and 7 bases lay between the germline ends. CDR1 is SGHRS and CDR2 is YFSETQ in the germline V gene. CDR3 region: CASSLGGDNQPQHF. CDR3 in DNA: TGCGCCAGCAGCTTGGGGGGCGACAATCAGCCCCAGCATTTT.

The chain joins TRBV6-1 to TRBJ1-3; D unclear. V lost 4 bases, J lost 0 bases, and 13 bases lay in between. This CDR3 contains 16 residues. Germline assignment: CDR1 MNHNS and CDR2 SASEGT. The CDR3 bases are TGTGCCAGCAGTGGGCGACACCACTTCTCTGGAAACACCATATATTTT. It encodes CASSGRHHFSGNTIYF.

The rearrangement uses TRBV11-2 and TRBJ1-3; no reliable D call. Trimming left V 2 bases short and J 0 bases short, with 5 bases between. Germline CDR1 SGHAT, CDR2 FQNNGV. This CDR3 has 14 amino acids. The CDR3 sequence: CASSLLSSGNTIYF. The CDR3 region has the DNA TGTGCCAGCAGCTTACTCAGCTCTGGAAACACCATATATTTT.

The chain is built from TRBV2 and TRBJ2-5; TRBD1 might be the D (6 bases). Germline-derived CDR1 and CDR2 are SNHLY and FYNNEI. This CDR3 is built from 13 residues. Trimming pared 1 base from V and 7 bases from J, leaving 10 bases between. The CDR3 DNA reads TGTGCCAGCAGTGAAGGGCAGGGGCGGACCCAGTACTTC. Its protein is CASSEGQGRTQYF.

The chain has TRBV4-1 and TRBJ2-5; D is perhaps TRBD2 (5 bases). V lost 4 bases, J lost 0 bases, and 15 bases lay in between. Looked up from germline, CDR1 is MGHRA and CDR2 is YSYEKL. This CDR3 has 16 residues. CDR3 nucleotide sequence: TGCGCCAGCAGCCTCGGGGTGAAAGGGAACCAAGAGACCCAGTACTTC. Translating gives CASSLGVKGNQETQYF.

CDR3 coding DNA: TGTGCCAGCAGCTTACTATCCGACAGGGAACATTCACCCCTCCACTTT. Encoded protein: CASSLLSDREHSPLHF. The chain employs TRBV7-8 and TRBJ1-6; 7 nucleotides agree with TRBD1. V trimming: 2 bases; J trimming: 8 bases; junction bases outside the gene matches: 9. This CDR3 is built from 16 residues. Germline V lookup: CDR1 SGHVS, CDR2 FQNEAQ.

The table lists this clone with a few counts. The V and J genes are TRBV7-3 and TRBJ2-2; TRBD2 might be the D (5 bases). Deletions cut 5 bases from V and 7 bases from J, with 11 bases between. The CDR3 loop spans 13 amino acids. From germline, CDR1 is SGHTA and CDR2 FQGTGA. The DNA of the CDR3 is TGTGCCAGCAGCCCGACTAAGGGCGGGGAGCTGTTTTTT. Amino acid sequence: CASSPTKGGELFF. Using reference TRBV7-3 and TRBJ2-2 for the parts outside the CDR3, the full variable domain is GAGVSQTPSNKVTEKGKYVELRCDPISGHTALYWYRQSLGQGPEFLIYFQGTGAADDSGLPNDRFFAVRPEGSVSTLKIQRTERGDSAVYLCASSPTKGGELFFGEGSRLTVL.

This chain joins TRBV5-1 and TRBJ1-4; D is possibly TRBD1 (6 bases). Germline V gene sequence: CDR1 SGHRS, CDR2 YFSETQ. V gave up 3 bases and J gave up 8 bases, with 17 bases separating them. This CDR3 comprises 15 residues. The CDR3 protein is CASSSPDSGLEKLFF. The CDR3, as DNA: TGCGCCAGCAGCTCCCCGGACAGCGGCTTGGAAAAACTGTTTTTT.

This clone came up once. The gene calls are TRBV3-1 (or the pseudogene TRBV3-2) and TRBJ2-5; D unresolved. The ends were cut back, 4 bases at V and 5 bases at J, with 5 bases in the middle. This CDR3 spans 11 amino acids. Germline V CDR1 and CDR2: LGHDT, YNNKEL (reference sequence). The CDR3 DNA follows: TGTGCCAGCAGCCCTGCGGAGACCCAGTACTTC. Amino acid sequence: CASSPAETQYF.

This clone was observed once. The chain employs TRBV7-2 and TRBJ1-2, with 9 bases aligning to TRBD1. Trimming at V came to 5 bases and at J to 8 bases, leaving 12 bases not matched to a gene. Per germline, CDR1 SGHTA and CDR2 FQGNSA. The CDR3 totals 15 residues. The CDR3 bases are TGTGCCAGCAGCCCCAGGCGACAGGGGGTGGGGGGCTACACCTTC. It codes for CASSPRRQGVGGYTF.

The genes are TRBV7-6 and TRBJ1-6, with a tentative D call TRBD1 (5 bases). Germline values: CDR1 SGHVS, CDR2 FNYEAQ. V was cut by 1 base and J by 5 bases, with 18 bases left in between. The CDR3 runs 18 residues. In DNA form, the CDR3 reads TGTGCCAGCAGCTTAGGTGTCGGGGGAGGGGCGGATAATTCACCCCTCCACTTT. Protein product: CASSLGVGGGADNSPLHF.

V and J are TRBV9 and TRBJ1-6; 9 positions match TRBD1. Trimming took 3 bases from V and 9 from J; bases not matched to a gene: 7. CDR1 is SGDLS and CDR2 is YYNGEE in the germline V gene. The length of the CDR3 is 15 residues. Here the CDR3 reads CASSATDRGRSPLHF. The CDR3 nucleotides are TGTGCCAGCAGCGCCACGGACAGGGGTCGTTCACCCCTCCACTTT.

The genes are TRBV7-2 and TRBJ1-3, with TRBD1 matching over 7 bases. CDR3 length: 15 amino acids. Germline assignment: CDR1 SGHTA and CDR2 FQGNSA. Losses at the gene ends were 10 bases for V and 0 bases for J; bases not matched to a gene: 9. CDR3 in amino acids: CATSRGHFSGNTIYF. The CDR3 coding sequence is TGTGCCACCTCGAGGGGGCATTTCTCTGGAAACACCATATATTTT.

This clone was seen more than once but under ten times. CDR3 bases: TGTGCCAGCAGCGCCAGGCCCGCGACGAACACTGAAGCTTTCTTT. Translating gives CASSARPATNTEAFF. The chain joins TRBV9 to TRBJ1-1; no reliable D call. The CDR3 has 15 residues. The germline V gene encodes CDR1 SGDLS and CDR2 YYNGEE. Trimming shortened V by 3 bases and J by 1 base, and 13 bases separated the two germline ends.